These T cell receptor beta chains were read from a single sample in a study of blood T cell repertoires in COVID-19. TCRdb keeps only in-frame clones here, not all; method: immunoSEQ multiplex PCR. The table lists fewer than 300,000 clones, about 87% of them singletons. Sequencing was carried out using PBMCs or T cells enriched from blood (not recorded which). The receptors stem from a woman aged 40 to 50 with acute COVID-19. Each CDR3 is given with its conserved first and last residue. Each record gives: J gene, D gene, V gene, clone size, CDR3 DNA, CDR3 protein. The D gene is left open where the match is weak. A row's size may be missing; if present it is once, few, many or a size class.

>TRBJ2-7|TRBD1|TRBV28|once
TGTGCCAGCAGTTTTGACAGGGCGACGGTTTACGAGCAGTACTTC
CASSFDRATVYEQYF
>TRBJ2-3|TRBD2|TRBV2|NA
TGTGCCAGCAGTCTTACCGGGACTAGCGGATACACAGATACGCAGTATTTT
CASSLTGTSGYTDTQYF
>TRBJ2-3|TRBD2|TRBV7-9|NA
TGTGCCAGCAGCTTCAGAGCGGGACTCACAGATACGCAGTATTTT
CASSFRAGLTDTQYF
>TRBJ1-6|NA|TRBV20-1|once
TGCAGTGCTAGTCTCCGGGGGAATTCACCCCTCCACTTT
CSASLRGNSPLHF
>TRBJ1-1|NA|TRBV29-1|NA
TGCAGCGTTGTTGAGAACTATGAAGCTTTCTTT
CSVVENYEAFF
>TRBJ2-3|NA|TRBV10-3|NA
TGTGCCATCAGTGAGTCGAGCCCAGATACGCAGTATTTT
CAISESSPDTQYF
>TRBJ2-1|NA|TRBV14|once
TGTGCCAGCAGCCAAGTAGGAGGAGCATACAATGAGCAGTTCTTC
CASSQVGGAYNEQFF
>TRBJ1-4|TRBD1|TRBV19|NA
TGTGCCAGTCGACAGGGGAGGGCTAATGAAAAACTGTTTTTT
CASRQGRANEKLFF
>TRBJ2-1|TRBD2|TRBV5-4|NA
TGTGCCAGCAGCTTGGCCGGGACTAGCGGGACCAAATCCTACAATGAGCAGTTCTTC
CASSLAGTSGTKSYNEQFF
>TRBJ2-5|NA|TRBV25-1|once
TGTGCCAGCAGCGACGGGACAAAGTACCAAGAGACCCAGTACTTC
CASSDGTKYQETQYF
>TRBJ1-1|TRBD1|TRBV25-1|NA
TGTGCCAGCAGTGATAGGACAGGGGAAGGGGTTGAAGCTTTCTTT
CASSDRTGEGVEAFF
>TRBJ2-1|TRBD2|TRBV5-8|NA
TGTGCCAGCAGCCAGACTAGCGGGGCGTATCAAGAGCAGTTCTTC
CASSQTSGAYQEQFF
>TRBJ2-4|NA|TRBV21-1|NA
TGTGCCAGCAGCAACCAGGGGGGCTTGAAACGCATTCAGTACTTC
CASSNQGGLKRIQYF
>TRBJ1-1|NA|TRBV11-3|NA
TGTGCCAGCAGCTTAGAGGACACAGGGCGTGAAGCTTTCTTT
CASSLEDTGREAFF
>TRBJ2-3|NA|TRBV27|NA
TGTGCCAGCAGTCCCGACGAGGCAGATACGCAGTATTTT
CASSPDEADTQYF
>TRBJ2-5|TRBD2|TRBV13|few
TGTGCCAGCAGCTTAGCGCTTAGGGCTAGCGGGCCTCAAGAGACCCAGTACTTC
CASSLALRASGPQETQYF
>TRBJ2-1|NA|TRBV7-8|NA
TGTGCCAGCAGCCACATCATAGGGGAGGCAAACAATGAGCAGTTCTTC
CASSHIIGEANNEQFF
>TRBJ2-3|TRBD2|TRBV3-1/TRBV3-2|NA
TGTGCCAGCAGTCTCCTGTCGGGGGAGGGCGCACATACGCAGTATTTT
CASSLLSGEGAHTQYF
>TRBJ2-6|NA|TRBV5-1|NA
TGCGCCAGCAGCCTGGTGGGGGCGAGCTCTGGGGCCAACGTCCTGACTTTC
CASSLVGASSGANVLTF
>TRBJ2-1|TRBD1|TRBV13|many
TGTGCCAGCAGCTTAGGCTCGACAGGGAAAGAGCAGTTCTTC
CASSLGSTGKEQFF
>TRBJ1-1|NA|TRBV19|NA
TGTGCCAGTAAATTTAGGCAGGTGAACACTGAAGCTTTCTTT
CASKFRQVNTEAFF
>TRBJ1-5|TRBD1|TRBV6-1|once
TGTGCCAGCAGTGAGCCGGGACAGGGATGGCAGCCCCAGCATTTT
CASSEPGQGWQPQHF
>TRBJ2-5|TRBD2|TRBV5-4|few
TGTGCCAGCAGCTTGGGCGGGAGTAAGGGAGAGACCCAGTACTTC
CASSLGGSKGETQYF
>TRBJ2-3|NA|TRBV9|NA
TGTGCCAGCAGCGTAGGCGGGGGCCACGGCACAGATACGCAGTATTTT
CASSVGGGHGTDTQYF
>TRBJ2-2|NA|TRBV11-2|NA
TGTGCCAGCAGCCCTCAGCGCCGGGGCACCGGGGAGCTGTTTTTT
CASSPQRRGTGELFF
>TRBJ2-1|TRBD2|TRBV27|NA
TGTGCCAGCAGTTTTCGGACTAGCGGGAGGATGGCCTACAATGAGCAGTTCTTC
CASSFRTSGRMAYNEQFF